The rows below give T cell receptor beta chains drawn from one sample of a study of shared clonotypes between healthy human individuals. Using immunoSEQ multiplex PCR, the repertoire was profiled, and TCRdb retains in-frame clones only, with some absent. The table lists approximately 2,000,000 clones, just over 90% of them singletons, with approximately 1.6% in the top ten. Input material: naive CD8+ T cells from PBMCs. All receptors come from a man in his late teens or twenties in good health. Some clones in this sample may be carry-over from other donors' samples. CDR3s leave out the opening cysteine and the closing phenylalanine or tryptophan. The order of the fields is J gene, V gene, CDR3 protein.

TRBJ1-2	TRBV6-5	ASYQGRKYGYT
TRBJ1-1	TRBV27	ASSLSGTEAF
TRBJ2-7	TRBV7-8	ASSLRPEGSYEQY
TRBJ2-5	TRBV2	ASSEVGTAQETQY
TRBJ1-1	TRBV5-1	ASRILGTQEDTEAF
TRBJ2-7	TRBV5-6	ASSLGLATYEQY
TRBJ2-1	TRBV28	AASPGGSSYNEQF
TRBJ2-1	TRBV30	AWSDRTYNEQF
TRBJ1-1	TRBV19	ASSIGSTEAF
TRBJ2-7	TRBV19	ASSIKTSDSYEQY
TRBJ2-1	TRBV18	ASSPRALQEVNEQF
TRBJ2-7	TRBV27	ASSLVRGSSYEQY
TRBJ2-7	TRBV30	AWSVILAGEQY
TRBJ1-3	TRBV7-9	ASSKAGTGWMGNTIY
TRBJ1-5	TRBV27	ASSHRVGQPQH
NA	TRBV30	AWRATGDEQY
TRBJ2-7	TRBV7-9	ASSFPSGEQY
TRBJ2-1	TRBV6-4	ASSEGTGAYNEQF
TRBJ2-2	TRBV11-2	ASIRGDTGELF
TRBJ1-5	TRBV11-2	ASSLGGRGGHNQPQH
TRBJ1-5	TRBV28	ASRGRTIQPQH
TRBJ2-3	TRBV14	ASSQKLAGVPDTQY
TRBJ2-4	TRBV30	AWRYRQGGKNIQY
TRBJ2-1	TRBV28	ASSSRTRMHEQF
TRBJ2-7	TRBV10-3	AISRGLASYEQY
TRBJ1-1	TRBV5-1	ASSSPGTGGLTEAF
TRBJ2-7	TRBV13	ASSLQTPEPQ
TRBJ2-3	TRBV13	ASSLGRGDTQY
TRBJ2-7	TRBV30	AWSQTPGGNEQY
TRBJ1-1	TRBV7-2	ASSLDGGHMNTEAF
TRBJ2-5	TRBV27	ASSSFPGQGSAETQY
TRBJ2-1	TRBV5-5	ASSLGQGAGEQF
TRBJ2-5	TRBV2	ASETGLETQY
TRBJ1-2	TRBV7-6	ASSLEPRHYGYT
TRBJ2-3	TRBV4-1	ASSQVNLAPTDTQY
TRBJ2-7	TRBV28	ASMTWGYEQY
TRBJ2-2	TRBV5-1	ASSFSSGTSGRSNTGELF
TRBJ1-1	TRBV6-1	ASMTGTGVRTEAF
TRBJ1-2	TRBV7-9	ASSFKAGGVNYGYT
TRBJ1-2	TRBV7-9	ASSLPVLTSNYGYT
TRBJ1-2	TRBV4-1	ASSQVQGAPNYGYT
TRBJ2-5	TRBV13	ASSQGRPETQY
TRBJ2-1	TRBV15	ATSRVRGPYNEQF